This T cell receptor beta chain stems from a study of vaccination effects on CD4 cells after COVID-19. In the study overall: Post-vaccine specimens arrived a median 72 days past the second dose. Findings and caveats of the study: Marked clonal contraction of both clone types appeared late after vaccination.

V was clipped by 4 bases and J by 8 bases, with 16 bases between them. The CDR3 runs 15 residues. Germline lookup yields CDR1 SGHRS and CDR2 YFSETQ. Concerning this clone: Its specificity is not known.

Produced via immunoSEQ multiplex PCR; TCRdb's table is partial and in-frame only. The sample shows almost 70,000 clones, roughly 81% of them seen only once. Sequencing in the ViraFEST assay came after antigen-specific CD4+ T cells had been expanded with viral peptide pools, which were used to stimulate PBMC. The culture ran for approximately 10 days, and then CD4+ T cells were isolated. Each participant was administered two doses of either the BNT162b2 or the mRNA-1273 vaccine. This TCR was recovered from a human donor who received a COVID-19 vaccine. The rearrangement uses TRBV5-1 and TRBJ1-6, with D perhaps TRBD1 (5 bases). The sample consisted of CD4+ T cells from PBMCs cultured with HCoV-229E spike peptides, taken after COVID-19 vaccination. CDR3 in DNA: TGCGCCAGCAGCCGGACGGTTGGGGGTGATTCACCCCTCCACTTT. Amino acids: CASSRTVGGDSPLHF.